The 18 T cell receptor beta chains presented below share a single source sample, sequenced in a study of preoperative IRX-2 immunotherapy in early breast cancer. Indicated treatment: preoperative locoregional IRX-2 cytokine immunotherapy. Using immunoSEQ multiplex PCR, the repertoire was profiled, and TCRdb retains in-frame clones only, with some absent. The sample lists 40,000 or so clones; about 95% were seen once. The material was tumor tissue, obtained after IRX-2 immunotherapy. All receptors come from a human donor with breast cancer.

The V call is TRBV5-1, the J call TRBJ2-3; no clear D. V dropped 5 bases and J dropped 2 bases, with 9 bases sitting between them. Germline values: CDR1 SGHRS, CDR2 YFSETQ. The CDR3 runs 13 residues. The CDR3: CASRTTITDTQYF. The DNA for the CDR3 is TGCGCCAGCAGAACGACCATCACAGATACGCAGTATTTT. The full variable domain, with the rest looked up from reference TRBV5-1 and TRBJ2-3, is KAGVTQTPRYLIKTRGQQVTLSCSPISGHRSVSWYQQTPGQGLQFLFEYFSETQRNKGNFPGRFSGRQFSNSRSEMNVSTLELGDSALYLCASRTTITDTQYFGPGTRLTVL.

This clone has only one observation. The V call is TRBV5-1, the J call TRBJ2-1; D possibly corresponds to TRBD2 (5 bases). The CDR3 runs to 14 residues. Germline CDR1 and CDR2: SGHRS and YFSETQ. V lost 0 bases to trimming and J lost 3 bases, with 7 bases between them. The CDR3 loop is CASSLARGYNEQFF. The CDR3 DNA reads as TGCGCCAGCAGCTTGGCCCGGGGCTACAATGAGCAGTTCTTC.

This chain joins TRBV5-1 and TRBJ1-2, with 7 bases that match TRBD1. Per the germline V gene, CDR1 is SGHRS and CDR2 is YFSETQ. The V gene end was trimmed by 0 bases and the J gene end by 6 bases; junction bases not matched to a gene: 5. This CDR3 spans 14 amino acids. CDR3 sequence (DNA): TGCGCCAGCAGCTTGGGACAGGGATCTAATGGCTACACCTTC. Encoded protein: CASSLGQGSNGYTF.

CDR3 bases: TGTGCCAGCAGTCTAACACAGGGAGTCACGCAGTTCTTC. It translates to CASSLTQGVTQFF. The chain employs TRBV27 and TRBJ2-1, with D perhaps TRBD1 (6 bases). Per the germline V gene, CDR1 is MNHEY and CDR2 is SMNVEV (reference sequence). The CDR3 totals 13 residues. V was trimmed by 5 bases and J by 12 bases, leaving 17 bases between them.

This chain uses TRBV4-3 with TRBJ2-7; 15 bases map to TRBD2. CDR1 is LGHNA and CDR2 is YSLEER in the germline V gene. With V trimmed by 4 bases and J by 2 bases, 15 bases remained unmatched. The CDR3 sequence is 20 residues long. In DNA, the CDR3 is TGCGCCAGCAGCCCGAGGATGGGACTAGCGGGAGGAGTCGGGGCCTACGAGCAGTACTTC. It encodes CASSPRMGLAGGVGAYEQYF.

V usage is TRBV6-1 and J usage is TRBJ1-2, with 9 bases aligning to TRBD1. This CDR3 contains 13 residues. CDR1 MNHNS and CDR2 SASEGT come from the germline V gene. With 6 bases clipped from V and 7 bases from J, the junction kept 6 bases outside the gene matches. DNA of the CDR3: TGTGCCAGCAGGCAGACAGGGGGAAGTGGCTACACCTTC. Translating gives CASRQTGGSGYTF.

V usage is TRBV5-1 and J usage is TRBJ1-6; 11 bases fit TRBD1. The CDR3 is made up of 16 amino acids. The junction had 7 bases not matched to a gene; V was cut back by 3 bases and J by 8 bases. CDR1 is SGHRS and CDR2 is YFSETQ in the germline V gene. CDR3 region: CASSSSPDRGHSPLHF. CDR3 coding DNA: TGCGCCAGCAGCTCCTCACCGGACAGGGGGCATTCACCCCTCCACTTT.

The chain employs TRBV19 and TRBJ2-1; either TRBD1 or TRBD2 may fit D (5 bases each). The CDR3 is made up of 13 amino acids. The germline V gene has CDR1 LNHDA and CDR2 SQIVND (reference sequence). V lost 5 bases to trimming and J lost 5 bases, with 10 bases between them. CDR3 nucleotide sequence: TGTGCCAGTAGTCTTCGGGGCCACAATGAGCAGTTCTTC. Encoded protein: CASSLRGHNEQFF. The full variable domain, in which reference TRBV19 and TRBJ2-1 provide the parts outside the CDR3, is DGGITQSPKYLFRKEGQNVTLSCEQNLNHDAMYWYRQDPGQGLRLIYYSQIVNDFQKGDIAEGYSVSREKKESFPLTVTSAQKNPTAFYLCASSLRGHNEQFFGPGTRLTVL.

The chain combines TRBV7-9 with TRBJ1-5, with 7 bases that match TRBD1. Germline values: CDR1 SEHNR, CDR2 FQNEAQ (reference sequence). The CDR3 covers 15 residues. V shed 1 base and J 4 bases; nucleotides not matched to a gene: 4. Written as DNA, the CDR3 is TGTGCCAGCAGCTTAGGATCCAGGGGGAATCAGCCCCAGCATTTT. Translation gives CASSLGSRGNQPQHF.

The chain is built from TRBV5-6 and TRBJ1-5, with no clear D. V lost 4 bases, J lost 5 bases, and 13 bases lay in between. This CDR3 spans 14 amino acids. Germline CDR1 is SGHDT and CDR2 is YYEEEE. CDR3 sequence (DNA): TGTGCCAGCAGCCGCAGGAGTTCGGATCAGCCCCAGCATTTT. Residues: CASSRRSSDQPQHF. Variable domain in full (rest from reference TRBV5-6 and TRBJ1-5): DAGVTQSPTHLIKTRGQQVTLRCSPKSGHDTVSWYQQALGQGPQFIFQYYEEEERQRGNFPDRFSGHQFPNYSSELNVNALLLGDSALYLCASSRRSSDQPQHFGDGTRLSIL.

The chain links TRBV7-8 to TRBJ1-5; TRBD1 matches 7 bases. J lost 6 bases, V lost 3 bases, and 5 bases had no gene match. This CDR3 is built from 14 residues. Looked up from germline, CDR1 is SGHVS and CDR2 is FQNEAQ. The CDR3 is CASSFDRVLQPQHF. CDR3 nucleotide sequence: TGTGCCAGCAGCTTCGACAGGGTACTTCAGCCCCAGCATTTT. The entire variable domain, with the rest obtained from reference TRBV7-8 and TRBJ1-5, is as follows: GAGVSQSPRYKVAKRGQDVALRCDPISGHVSLFWYQQALGQGPEFLTYFQNEAQLDKSGLPSDRFFAERPEGSVSTLKIQRTQQEDSAVYLCASSFDRVLQPQHFGDGTRLSIL.

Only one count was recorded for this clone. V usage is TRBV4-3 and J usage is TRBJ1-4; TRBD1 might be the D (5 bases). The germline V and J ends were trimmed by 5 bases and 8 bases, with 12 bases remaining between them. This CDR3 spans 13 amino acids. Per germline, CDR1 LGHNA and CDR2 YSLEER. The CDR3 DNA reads TGCGCCAGCAGCGTACGGGGCTCGGAAAAACTGTTTTTT. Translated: CASSVRGSEKLFF.

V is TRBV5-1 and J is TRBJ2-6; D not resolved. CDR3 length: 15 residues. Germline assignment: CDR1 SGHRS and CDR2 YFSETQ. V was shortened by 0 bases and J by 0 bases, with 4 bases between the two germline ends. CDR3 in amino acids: CASSLGFSGANVLTF. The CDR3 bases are TGCGCCAGCAGCTTGGGGTTCTCTGGGGCCAACGTCCTGACTTTC.

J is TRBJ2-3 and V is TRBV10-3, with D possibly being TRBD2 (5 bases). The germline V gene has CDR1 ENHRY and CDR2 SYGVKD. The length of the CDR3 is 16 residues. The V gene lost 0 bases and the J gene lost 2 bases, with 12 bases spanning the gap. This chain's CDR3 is CAISESPSRFTDTQYF. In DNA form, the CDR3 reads TGTGCCATCAGTGAGTCGCCTAGCCGATTCACAGATACGCAGTATTTT.

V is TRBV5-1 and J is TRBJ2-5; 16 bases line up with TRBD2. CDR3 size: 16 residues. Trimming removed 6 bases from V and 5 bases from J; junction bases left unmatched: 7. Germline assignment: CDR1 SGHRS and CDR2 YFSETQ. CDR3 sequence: CASTGTSGRVVETQYF. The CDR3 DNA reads TGCGCCAGCACCGGGACTAGCGGGAGGGTGGTGGAGACCCAGTACTTC. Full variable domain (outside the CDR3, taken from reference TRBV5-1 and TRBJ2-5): KAGVTQTPRYLIKTRGQQVTLSCSPISGHRSVSWYQQTPGQGLQFLFEYFSETQRNKGNFPGRFSGRQFSNSRSEMNVSTLELGDSALYLCASTGTSGRVVETQYFGPGTRLLVL.

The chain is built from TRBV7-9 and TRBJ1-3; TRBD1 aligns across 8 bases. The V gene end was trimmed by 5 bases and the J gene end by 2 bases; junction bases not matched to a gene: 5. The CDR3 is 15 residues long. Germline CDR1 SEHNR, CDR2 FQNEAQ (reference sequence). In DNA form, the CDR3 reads TGTGCCAGCAGCGAGGGACAGGCAGCTGGAAACACCATATATTTT. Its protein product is CASSEGQAAGNTIYF.

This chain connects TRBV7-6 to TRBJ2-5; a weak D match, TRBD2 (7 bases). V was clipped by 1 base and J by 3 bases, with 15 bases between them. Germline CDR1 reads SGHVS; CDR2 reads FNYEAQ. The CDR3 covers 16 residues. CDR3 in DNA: TGTGCCAGCAGCTTAGGGTTGAGGGGGAGGGAAGAGACCCAGTACTTC. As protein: CASSLGLRGREETQYF.

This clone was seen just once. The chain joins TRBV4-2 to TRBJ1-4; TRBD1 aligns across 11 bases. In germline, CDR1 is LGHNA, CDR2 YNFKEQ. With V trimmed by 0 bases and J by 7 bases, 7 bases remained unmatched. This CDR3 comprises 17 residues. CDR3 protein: CASSQDGTGGMGEKLFF. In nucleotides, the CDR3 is TGTGCCAGCAGCCAAGATGGGACAGGGGGTATGGGTGAAAAACTGTTTTTT.